This T cell receptor (beta chain) is from a study of patients and donors after allogeneic stem cell transplantation. Germline V lookup: CDR1 DFQATT, CDR2 SNEGSKA (reference sequence). With 0 bases removed from V and 2 bases from J, the gap between germline ends came to 10 bases. The CDR3 is 15 residues long. TCRdb analysed the RT-PCR reads with MiXCR anew, one entry per CDR3 protein. The table includes about a million distinct CDR3 sequences, 15% to 20% detected once. The chain couples TRBV20-1 to TRBJ2-2; TRBD2 is a possible D gene (6 bases). Sequencing was performed on blood, either unsorted or a sorted T cell fraction (not recorded which). This receptor was taken from a human donor who was either an allogeneic HSCT recipient or a stem cell or donor lymphocyte infusion donor (not recorded which). It is not recorded whose cells these are; they may come from a transplant donor. DNA for the CDR3: TGCAGTGCTAGAGATAATAGCGGAAACACCGGGGAGCTGTTTTTT. Encoded protein: CSARDNSGNTGELFF.